The 26 T cell receptor beta chains presented below share a single source sample, sequenced in a study of T-cell memory formation after mild COVID-19. One entry per CDR3 protein results from TCRdb running MiXCR on the 5' RACE reads. In the table there are 550,000 to 700,000 distinct CDR3 sequences, more than 15% of which are singletons. Sequenced material: PBMCs or a T cell subset sorted from them (not recorded which). The receptors were sampled from an adult woman who had mild COVID-19 (a few samples of this study predate the infection). Cell type and time point are not known.

The CDR3 sequence is CASSLSRGVNTEAFF. Here the CDR3 DNA reads TGTGCCAGCAGTTTATCGAGAGGGGTGAACACTGAAGCTTTCTTT. V usage is TRBV27 and J usage is TRBJ1-1; a possible D gene is TRBD1 (5 bases). The CDR3 spans 15 residues. V was trimmed by 0 bases and J by 0 bases, leaving 8 bases between them. CDR1 and CDR2 (germline): MNHEY, SMNVEV (reference sequence).

This clonotype was detected a few times. V and J are TRBV20-1 and TRBJ2-1; TRBD2 agrees at 8 bases. This CDR3 is built from 14 residues. Germline loops: CDR1 DFQATT, CDR2 SNEGSKA (reference sequence). V lost 5 bases and J lost 10; bases outside the gene matches: 13. In DNA form, the CDR3 reads TGCAGTGCTTACCCGGGGGGGCCAGTAAGGGAGCAGTTCTTC. This translates into CSAYPGGPVREQFF.

In its sample, this clonotype was seen many times. The rearrangement joins TRBV14 to TRBJ2-2, with a possible D match to TRBD2 (5 bases). V was pared by 1 base and J by 6 bases, with 9 bases between. The CDR3 spans 14 residues. Germline CDR1 and CDR2: SGHDN and FVKESK. The chain's CDR3 is CASSQVWGAGELFF. The CDR3 DNA is TGTGCCAGCAGCCAAGTGTGGGGAGCCGGGGAGCTGTTTTTT.

This clonotype has at least ten counts. Germline is not matched at one junction end, which may reflect a read error. The V gene is TRBV7-9, the J gene TRBJ2-1; D is ambiguous. This CDR3 is built from 12 residues. The germline gives CDR1 SEHNR, CDR2 FQNEAQ (reference sequence). The CDR3 DNA reads TGTGCCAGCAGCTTAGTTTCCCTACCTAGTGCCTTC. Its protein product is CASSLVSLPSAF.

The chain joins TRBV3-1 to TRBJ1-3; no reliable D call. The ends were cut back, 0 bases at V and 0 bases at J, with 12 bases in the middle. The germline gives CDR1 LGHDT, CDR2 YNNKEL (reference sequence). This CDR3 region has 17 residues. CDR3 sequence: CASSQDNGPDSGNTIYF. CDR3 nucleotide sequence: TGTGCCAGCAGCCAAGATAACGGACCGGACTCTGGAAACACCATATATTTT.

This clonotype came up a few times. The chain employs TRBV4-1 and TRBJ2-7, with D maybe TRBD2 (6 bases). Germline V gene sequence: CDR1 MGHRA, CDR2 YSYEKL. V was trimmed by 0 bases and J by 6 bases, leaving 12 bases between them. This CDR3 comprises 14 residues. The CDR3 DNA sequence: TGCGCCAGCAGCCAAGAGGGGGAGGTAAGCGAGCAGTACTTC. This translates into CASSQEGEVSEQYF.

The chain has TRBV5-1 and TRBJ1-6; 11 bases match TRBD1. Per germline, CDR1 SGHRS and CDR2 YFSETQ. The V gene end was trimmed by 0 bases and the J gene end by 9 bases; junction bases not matched to a gene: 5. The CDR3 runs to 16 residues. The CDR3 nucleotides read TGCGCCAGCAGCTTGGGGGACAGGGGGAAGCTTTCACCCCTCCACTTT. Translating it yields CASSLGDRGKLSPLHF.

Here the CDR3 reads CASSLASSGRNTYEQYF. The CDR3 DNA reads as TGTGCCAGCAGCTTAGCCTCTAGCGGGAGGAACACCTACGAGCAGTACTTC. V usage is TRBV11-3 and J usage is TRBJ2-7; 11 bases match TRBD2. V shed 1 base and J 2 bases; nucleotides not matched to a gene: 7. The CDR3 has 17 residues. The germline gives CDR1 SGHNT, CDR2 YENEEA.

This clonotype was counted a few times. The chain recombines TRBV7-9 with TRBJ2-1, with 9 bases fitting TRBD2. V lost 1 base, J lost 9 bases, and 10 bases stayed unmatched. Germline V gene sequence: CDR1 SEHNR, CDR2 FQNEAQ (reference sequence). This CDR3 spans 16 amino acids. The CDR3 DNA reads as TGTGCCAGCAGCTTAGGGCGGGAGGGCCGGTGGCTTGAGCAGTTCTTC. Encoded protein: CASSLGREGRWLEQFF.

This clonotype has more than one count but fewer than ten. This sequence joins TRBV7-3 and TRBJ1-5, with D perhaps matching TRBD1 (6 bases). CDR3 length: 16 amino acids. The V end was cut by 9 bases, the J end by 4 bases, with 22 bases between. The germline gives CDR1 SGHTA, CDR2 FQGTGA. Here the CDR3 reads CASGLFRGQYNQPQHF. CDR3 sequence (DNA): TGTGCCAGTGGTCTTTTCCGGGGGCAGTATAATCAGCCCCAGCATTTT.

This clonotype has more than one count but fewer than ten. This chain joins TRBV20-1 and TRBJ2-1; 7 bases are shared with TRBD2. Unmatched junction bases numbered 8, after V lost 5 bases and J lost 7 bases. CDR1 DFQATT and CDR2 SNEGSKA come from the germline V gene (reference sequence). This CDR3 is built from 13 residues. CDR3 region: CSAPYRRENEQFF. CDR3 in DNA: TGCAGTGCTCCCTATAGGCGGGAGAATGAGCAGTTCTTC.

This clonotype was picked up a small number of times. This chain connects TRBV7-3 to TRBJ2-3; 11 positions agree with TRBD1. Germline lookup yields CDR1 SGHTA and CDR2 FQGTGA. The CDR3 has 15 amino acids. V shed 2 bases and J 7 bases; nucleotides not matched to a gene: 5. CDR3 loop: CASSLGQGARNTQYF. CDR3 DNA: TGTGCCAGCAGCTTAGGACAGGGGGCCAGAAATACGCAGTATTTT.

This chain uses TRBV5-8 with TRBJ1-1, with D perhaps TRBD1 (6 bases). The germline V and J ends were trimmed by 5 bases and 5 bases, with 16 bases remaining between them. The CDR3 covers 14 residues. CDR1 and CDR2 from the germline V gene are SGHTS and YDEGEE. The CDR3: CASSWDTRGTEAFF. CDR3 sequence (DNA): TGTGCCAGCAGTTGGGACACAAGGGGAACTGAAGCTTTCTTT.

The chain couples TRBV27 to TRBJ2-1; D not resolved. CDR3 length: 11 amino acids. CDR1 is MNHEY, CDR2 SMNVEV, per germline (reference sequence). The V end lost 6 bases, the J end lost 8 bases, and 8 bases lay between the germline ends. The DNA for the CDR3 is TGTGCCAGCAGAAAGAGGTATGAGCAGTTCTTC. Translating gives CASRKRYEQFF.

This clonotype turned up a few times. The chain is built from TRBV20-1 and TRBJ1-4; 9 bases align to TRBD1. With V trimmed by 3 bases and J by 4 bases, 12 bases remained unmatched. The CDR3 is 17 amino acids. Germline V gene sequence: CDR1 DFQATT, CDR2 SNEGSKA (reference sequence). The CDR3 DNA reads as TGCAGTGCTAGCCCGACAGGGGGGAGTACCTTTAATGAAAAACTGTTTTTT. Amino acid sequence: CSASPTGGSTFNEKLFF.

This clonotype was observed a few times. The rearrangement joins TRBV5-8 to TRBJ2-5; TRBD1 matches 8 bases. The germline V gene encodes CDR1 SGHTS and CDR2 YDEGEE. The length of the CDR3 is 15 residues. V lost 4 bases, J lost 3 bases, and 8 bases stayed unmatched. Here the CDR3 DNA reads TGTGCCAGCAGCGCCCGGGACAGGTCGAAAGAGACCCAGTACTTC. Translation gives CASSARDRSKETQYF.

This chain links TRBV21-1 with TRBJ2-1; TRBD2 reflects the table's D call only, with no check against the DNA. TRBV21-1 is labeled a pseudogene. This CDR3 is built from 18 residues. This chain's CDR3 is CASSKALRLSGRAGEQFF. The CDR3 DNA is TGTGCCAGCAGCAAAGCGCTTCGACTAAGCGGGAGGGCCGGTGAGCAGTTCTTC.

This clonotype has just a few counts. This rearrangement joins TRBV3-1 to TRBJ2-7; 8 bases are a match to TRBD2. Germline-derived CDR1 and CDR2 are LGHDT and YNNKEL (reference sequence). J was trimmed by 4 bases and V by 5 bases; bases with no gene match: 10. This CDR3 spans 15 amino acids. The CDR3 DNA is TGTGCCAGCAGCTACCGCCGGGGGGGGCTATACGAGCAGTACTTC. As protein: CASSYRRGGLYEQYF.

This clonotype came up a few times. This chain uses TRBV5-4 with TRBJ2-3; D unresolved. V lost 0 bases to trimming and J lost 1 base, with 9 bases between them. The CDR3 totals 15 residues. Germline assignment: CDR1 SGHNT and CDR2 YYREEE (reference sequence). DNA for the CDR3: TGTGCCAGCAGCTTGGTAAGCATGGGCACAGATACGCAGTATTTT. Its translation: CASSLVSMGTDTQYF.

This clonotype was detected ten times or more. The V call is TRBV11-2, the J call TRBJ2-3, with 8 bases aligning to TRBD2. Germline loops: CDR1 SGHAT, CDR2 FQNNGV. The CDR3 length is 17 residues. V lost 4 bases, J lost 5 bases, and 14 bases stayed unmatched. CDR3 sequence (DNA): TGTGCCAGCAGCTCGCTCGGTTTGGGGACTAGGGGAGATACGCAGTATTTT. It translates to CASSSLGLGTRGDTQYF.

Only a few counts were recorded for this clonotype. The genes are TRBV5-1 and TRBJ2-2; D gene unclear. CDR1 SGHRS and CDR2 YFSETQ come from the germline V gene. Trimming took 6 bases from V and 3 from J, leaving 6 bases between them. The CDR3 is 12 residues long. CDR3 nucleotide sequence: TGCGCCAGCATGGGGTACACCGGGGAGCTGTTTTTT. Translated, it gives CASMGYTGELFF.

CDR3 DNA sequence: TGTGCCAGCTCACCAGCTCATGAGGGCTATGGCTACACCTTC. This sequence encodes CASSPAHEGYGYTF. The chain joins TRBV18 to TRBJ1-2; the D is unclear. The CDR3 length is 14 residues. From germline, CDR1 is KGHSH and CDR2 LQKENI. V lost 2 bases and J 4 bases, leaving 11 bases between the germline ends.

V gene TRBV11-2 combines with J gene TRBJ2-1; possible D gene TRBD2, 5 bases. There are 15 residues in the CDR3. Trimming stripped 5 bases from V and 4 bases from J, with 15 bases between. The germline gives CDR1 SGHAT, CDR2 FQNNGV. The CDR3: CASSNGVGRYNEQFF. In DNA, the CDR3 is TGTGCCAGCAGCAACGGGGTTGGTAGGTACAATGAGCAGTTCTTC. Combining the CDR3 with reference TRBV11-2 and TRBJ2-1 gives the whole variable domain EAGVAQSPRYKIIEKRQSVAFWCNPISGHATLYWYQQILGQGPKLLIQFQNNGVVDDSQLPKDRFSAERLKGVDSTLKIQPAKLEDSAVYLCASSNGVGRYNEQFFGPGTRLTVL.

This clonotype was detected only a few times. The CDR3 is CASSQWATDTQYF. In DNA, the CDR3 is TGCGCCAGCAGCCAGTGGGCCACAGATACGCAGTATTTT. The genes are TRBV4-1 and TRBJ2-3; D unresolved. V lost 3 bases to trimming and J lost 2 bases, with 6 bases between them. CDR3 length: 13 amino acids. Germline values: CDR1 MGHRA, CDR2 YSYEKL.

This clonotype appeared a few times. This chain joins TRBV6-5 and TRBJ1-2; D is unclear. CDR3 length: 13 amino acids. With 6 bases removed from V and 3 bases from J, the gap between germline ends came to 11 bases. Germline loops: CDR1 MNHEY, CDR2 SVGAGI. The CDR3 DNA sequence: TGTGCCAGCAGAGACACGTCCCACTATGGCTACACCTTC. This codes for CASRDTSHYGYTF.

The chain couples TRBV4-1 to TRBJ2-1; TRBD1 is a possible D gene (6 bases). Trimming removed 1 base from V and 4 bases from J, with 23 bases in between. Germline lookup yields CDR1 MGHRA and CDR2 YSYEKL. The CDR3 sequence is 19 residues long. CDR3: CASSQVMGRRTDRYNEQFF. In DNA form, the CDR3 reads TGCGCCAGCAGCCAAGTAATGGGGCGGCGTACGGACAGATACAATGAGCAGTTCTTC.